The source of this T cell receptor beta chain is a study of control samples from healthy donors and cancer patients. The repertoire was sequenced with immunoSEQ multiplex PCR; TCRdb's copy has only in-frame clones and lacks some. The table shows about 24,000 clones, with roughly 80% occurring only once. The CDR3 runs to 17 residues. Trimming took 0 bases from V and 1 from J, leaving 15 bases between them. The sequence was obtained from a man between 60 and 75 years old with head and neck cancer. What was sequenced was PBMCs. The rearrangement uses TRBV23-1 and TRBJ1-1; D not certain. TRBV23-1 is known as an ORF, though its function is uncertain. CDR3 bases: TGCGCCAGCAGTCAATCCAGGAGGGAGGGAACGAACACTGAAGCTTTCTTT. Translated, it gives CASSQSRREGTNTEAFF.